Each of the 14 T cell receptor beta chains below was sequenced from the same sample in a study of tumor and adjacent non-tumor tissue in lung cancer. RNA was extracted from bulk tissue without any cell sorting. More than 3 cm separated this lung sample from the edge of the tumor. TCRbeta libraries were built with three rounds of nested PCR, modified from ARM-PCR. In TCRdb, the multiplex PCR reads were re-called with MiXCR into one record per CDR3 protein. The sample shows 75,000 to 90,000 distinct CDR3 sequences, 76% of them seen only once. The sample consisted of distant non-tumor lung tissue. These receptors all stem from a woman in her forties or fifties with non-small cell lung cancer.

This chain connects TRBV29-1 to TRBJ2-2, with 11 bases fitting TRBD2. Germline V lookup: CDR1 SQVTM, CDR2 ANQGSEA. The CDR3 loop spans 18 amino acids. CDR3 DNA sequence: TGCAGTGTTCAAGATGAAGGAACTAGCGGGAGTATTCCCGGGGAGCTGTTTTTT. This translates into CSVQDEGTSGSIPGELFF.

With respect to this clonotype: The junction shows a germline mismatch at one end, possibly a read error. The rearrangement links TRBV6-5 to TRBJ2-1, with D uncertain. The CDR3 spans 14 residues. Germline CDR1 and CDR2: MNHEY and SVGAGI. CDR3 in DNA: TGTGCCAGCAGTACGTACTTGGATCTGGCCGAGCAATTCTTC. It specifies CASSTYLDLAEQFF.

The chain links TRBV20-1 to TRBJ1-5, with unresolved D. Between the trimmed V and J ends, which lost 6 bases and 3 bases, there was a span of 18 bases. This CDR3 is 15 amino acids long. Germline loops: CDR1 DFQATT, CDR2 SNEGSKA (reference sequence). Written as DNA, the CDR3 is TGCAGTGCAAAGGCCCGAGACGGACTCAATCAGCCCCAGCATTTT. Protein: CSAKARDGLNQPQHF.

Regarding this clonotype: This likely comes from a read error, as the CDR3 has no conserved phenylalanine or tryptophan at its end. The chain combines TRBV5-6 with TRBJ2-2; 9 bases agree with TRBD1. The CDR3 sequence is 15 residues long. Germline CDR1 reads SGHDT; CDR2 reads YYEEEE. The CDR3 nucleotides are TGTGCCAGCAGCGTATTGGACAGGGGAACCGGTGAGCTGTTTCTT. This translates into CASSVLDRGTGELFL.

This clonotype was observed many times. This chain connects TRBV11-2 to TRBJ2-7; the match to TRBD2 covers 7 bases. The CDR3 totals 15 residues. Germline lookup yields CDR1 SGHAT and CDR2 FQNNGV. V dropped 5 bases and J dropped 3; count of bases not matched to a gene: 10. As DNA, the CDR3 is TGTGCCAGCAGCATCGGACTAGGGTCAGTCTACGAGCAGTACTTC. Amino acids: CASSIGLGSVYEQYF.

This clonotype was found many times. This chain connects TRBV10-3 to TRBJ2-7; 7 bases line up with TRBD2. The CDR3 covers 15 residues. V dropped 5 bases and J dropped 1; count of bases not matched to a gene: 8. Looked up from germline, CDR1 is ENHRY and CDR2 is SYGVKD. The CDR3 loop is CAISPTSETSYEQYF. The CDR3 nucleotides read TGTGCCATCAGTCCAACTAGCGAAACTTCCTACGAGCAGTACTTC.

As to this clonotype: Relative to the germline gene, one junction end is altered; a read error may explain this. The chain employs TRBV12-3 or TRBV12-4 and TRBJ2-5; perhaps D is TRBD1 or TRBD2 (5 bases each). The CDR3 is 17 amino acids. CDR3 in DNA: TGTGCCAGCAGTGGCCCCCGGGACGGGGAGATAATAGAGACCCATTACTTC. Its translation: CASSGPRDGEIIETHYF.

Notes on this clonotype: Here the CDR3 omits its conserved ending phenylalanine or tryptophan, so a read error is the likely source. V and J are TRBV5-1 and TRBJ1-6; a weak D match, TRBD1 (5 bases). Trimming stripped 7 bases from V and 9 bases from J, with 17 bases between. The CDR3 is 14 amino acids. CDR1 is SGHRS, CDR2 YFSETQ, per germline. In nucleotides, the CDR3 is TGCGCCAGCGGCCCCGGGACGGCCGCTTCACCCCTCCACATT. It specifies CASGPGTAASPLHI.

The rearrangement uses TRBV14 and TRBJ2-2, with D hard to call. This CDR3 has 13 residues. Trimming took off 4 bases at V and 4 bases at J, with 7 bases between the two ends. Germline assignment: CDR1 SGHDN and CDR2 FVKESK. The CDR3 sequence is CASSPRSTGELFF. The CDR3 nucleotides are TGTGCCAGCAGCCCGCGGAGCACCGGGGAGCTGTTTTTT.

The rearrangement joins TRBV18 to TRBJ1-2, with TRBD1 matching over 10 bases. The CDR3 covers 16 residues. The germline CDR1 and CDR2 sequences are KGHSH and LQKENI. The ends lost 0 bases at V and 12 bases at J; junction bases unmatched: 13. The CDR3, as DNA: TGTGCCAGCTCACCACCGGGACAGGGGAATGACTATGACAACACCTTC. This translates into CASSPPGQGNDYDNTF.

The CDR3 sequence: CSASKGQVENTIYF. CDR3 nucleotides: TGCAGTGCTAGCAAAGGACAGGTCGAAAACACCATATATTTT. The chain uses TRBV20-1 and TRBJ1-3; TRBD1 matches at 7 bases. Per the germline V gene, CDR1 is DFQATT and CDR2 is SNEGSKA (reference sequence). V lost 3 bases, J lost 6 bases, and 8 bases stayed unmatched. This CDR3 is 14 amino acids long.

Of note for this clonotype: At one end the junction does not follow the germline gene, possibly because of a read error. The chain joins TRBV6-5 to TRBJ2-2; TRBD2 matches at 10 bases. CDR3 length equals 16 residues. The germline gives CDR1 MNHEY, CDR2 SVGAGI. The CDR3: CACSYRTSGNTGELFF. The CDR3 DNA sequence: TGTGCCTGCAGTTATCGGACTAGCGGGAACACCGGGGAGCTGTTTTTT.

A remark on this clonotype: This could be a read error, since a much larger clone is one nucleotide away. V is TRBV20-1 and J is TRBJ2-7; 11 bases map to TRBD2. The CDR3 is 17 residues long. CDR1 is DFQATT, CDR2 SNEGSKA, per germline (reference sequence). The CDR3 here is CSAGPSQLAGASYEQCF. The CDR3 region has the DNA TGCAGTGCCGGCCCCTCACAACTAGCGGGAGCTTCCTACGAGCAGTGCTTC.

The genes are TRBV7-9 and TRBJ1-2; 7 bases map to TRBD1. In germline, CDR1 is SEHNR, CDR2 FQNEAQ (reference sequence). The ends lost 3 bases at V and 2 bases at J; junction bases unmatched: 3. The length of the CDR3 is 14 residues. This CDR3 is CASSLAGGNYGYTF. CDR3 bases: TGTGCCAGCAGCTTGGCAGGGGGAAACTATGGCTACACCTTC.